This TCR beta chain is drawn from a study of blood T cell repertoires in COVID-19. Study details: There were acute and convalescent COVID-19 samples, and they came from the United States, Italy and Spain. Sources were T cells, B-cell-depleted T cells, or PBMCs; the material itself was cDNA or gDNA.

Source study methods: Cell counts per sample came from amplifying reference gene primers. Repertoires were generated with immunoSEQ multiplex PCR, while TCRdb's copy carries only in-frame clones and drops some. The DNA gave D and trimming, while V, J and clone size come from that table. The table lists approximately 400,000 clones, approximately 88% of them singletons. V shed 0 bases and J shed 6 bases, with 12 bases lying between them. CDR1 is LGHDT and CDR2 is YNNKEL in the germline V gene (reference sequence). The CDR3 covers 15 residues. Patients of the Seattle cohort, enrolled during active infection, were followed longitudinally. This clone was recorded a few times.

The receptor was derived from a woman aged 50 to 60 with COVID-19, enrolled during active disease. This sequence joins TRBV3-1 (or the pseudogene TRBV3-2) and TRBJ1-5; maybe TRBD1 (6 bases). The source material was peripheral blood. CDR3 in amino acids: CASSQDLTGGQPQHF. CDR3 sequence (DNA): TGTGCCAGCAGCCAAGATCTGACAGGCGGTCAGCCCCAGCATTTT.